Shown below are 8 T cell receptor beta chains from a single sample sequenced in a study of beta chain features in type 1 diabetes. The investigators reverse transcribed all of the isolated RNA, so they sequenced expressed TCRB transcripts. Measured with immunoSEQ multiplex PCR; TCRdb has only the in-frame clones, and not every one. The repertoire holds about 270,000 clones, with 14% as singletons. The sample was naive CD4+ T cells from blood. These TCRs come from a woman aged 40 to 49 in good health.

The rearrangement links TRBV18 to TRBJ2-2, with D unclear. The V gene lost 5 bases and the J gene lost 2 bases, with 9 bases spanning the gap. The CDR3 extends over 14 amino acids. In germline, CDR1 is KGHSH, CDR2 LQKENI. The CDR3 loop is CASSDGGNTGELFF. The CDR3 coding sequence is TGTGCCAGCTCAGACGGCGGAAACACCGGGGAGCTGTTTTTT.

The chain carries TRBV29-1 and TRBJ2-2; TRBD2 agrees at 11 bases. The CDR3 covers 15 residues. Germline loops: CDR1 SQVTM, CDR2 ANQGSEA. Trimming cost V 4 bases and J 6 bases; bases outside gene matches: 7. As DNA, the CDR3 is TGCAGCGTTGCGGGGACTAGCGGTAATTCCGGGGAGCTGTTTTTT. It specifies CSVAGTSGNSGELFF.

This clone turned up a few times. The chain carries TRBV2 and TRBJ1-1; 7 positions agree with TRBD1. V was pared by 6 bases and J by 4 bases, with 8 bases of the junction left unmatched. The CDR3 totals 14 residues. Germline values: CDR1 SNHLY, CDR2 FYNNEI. DNA for the CDR3: TGTGCCAGCAGATTTGACAGGGCAGGCACTGAAGCTTTCTTT. Translating it yields CASRFDRAGTEAFF.

The table lists this clone with many counts. The V call is TRBV29-1, the J call TRBJ1-1, with D perhaps matching TRBD1 (5 bases). CDR1 SQVTM and CDR2 ANQGSEA come from the germline V gene. This CDR3 has 14 amino acids. Trimming shortened V by 6 bases and J by 0 bases, and 14 bases separated the two germline ends. In DNA form, the CDR3 reads TGCAGCGTCAGACAGAGTCTCATGAACACTGAAGCTTTCTTT. It yields the protein CSVRQSLMNTEAFF.

This chain connects TRBV18 to TRBJ2-1, with TRBD2 matching over 14 bases. The CDR3 has 15 residues. The V gene end was trimmed by 3 bases and the J gene end by 10 bases; junction bases not matched to a gene: 5. CDR1 is KGHSH and CDR2 is LQKENI in the germline V gene. CDR3 protein: CASSPGLAGAEEQFF. The CDR3 DNA is TGTGCCAGCTCACCGGGACTAGCGGGGGCAGAGGAGCAGTTCTTC. The whole variable domain, filled in from reference TRBV18 and TRBJ2-1, reads NAGVMQNPRHLVRRRGQEARLRCSPMKGHSHVYWYRQLPEEGLKFMVYLQKENIIDESGMPKERFSAEFPKEGPSILRIQQVVRGDSAAYFCASSPGLAGAEEQFFGPGTRLTVL.

This clone was found a few times. The CDR3 loop is CASSLSGGTYEQYF. CDR3 nucleotides: TGTGCCAGCAGCTTAAGCGGGGGGACCTACGAGCAGTACTTC. The chain recombines TRBV7-9 with TRBJ2-7; TRBD2 matches at 9 bases. Losses at the gene ends were 2 bases for V and 2 bases for J; bases not matched to a gene: 1. Germline V gene data show CDR1 as SEHNR and CDR2 as FQNEAQ (reference sequence). This CDR3 spans 14 amino acids. Full variable domain (remainder filled in from reference TRBV7-9 and TRBJ2-7): DTGVSQNPRHKITKRGQNVTFRCDPISEHNRLYWYRQTLGQGPEFLTYFQNEAQLEKSRLLSDRFSAERPKGSFSTLEIQRTEQGDSAMYLCASSLSGGTYEQYFGPGTRLTVT.

In this sample, this clone turned up a few times. The gene calls are TRBV5-4 and TRBJ1-2; unclear D gene. V shed 0 bases and J shed 4 bases, with 13 bases lying between them. CDR3 length: 15 amino acids. In germline, CDR1 is SGHNT, CDR2 YYREEE (reference sequence). CDR3 sequence: CASSLEFSEGYGYTF. CDR3 DNA: TGTGCCAGCAGCTTGGAGTTTTCGGAGGGCTATGGCTACACCTTC.

The rearrangement joins TRBV5-1 to TRBJ2-3; a weak D match, TRBD2 (7 bases). The CDR3 is made up of 15 amino acids. Trimming left V 5 bases short and J 2 bases short, with 15 bases between. Germline V gives CDR1 SGHRS, CDR2 YFSETQ. The CDR3 spells CASRGSGGATDTQYF. The CDR3 bases are TGCGCCAGCAGGGGGAGTGGGGGGGCCACAGATACGCAGTATTTT.